This T cell receptor beta chain was recorded in a study of T cell responses to AZD1222 COVID-19 vaccine. The CDR3 length is 15 residues. CDR1 SGHRS and CDR2 YFSETQ come from the germline V gene. With 4 bases clipped from V and 2 bases from J, the junction kept 4 bases outside the gene matches. Only one count was recorded for this clone. Only in-frame clones appear in the TCRdb table, and some are missing; sequencing was by immunoSEQ multiplex PCR. Among 150,000 to 200,000 clones listed, roughly 93% were seen once. The specimen was peripheral blood, collected on day 0 of AZD1222 vaccination. This chain joins TRBV5-1 and TRBJ2-7; 12 nucleotides align to TRBD2. The source of this sequence is an adult in good health. The CDR3 is CASSMTSGRTYEQYF. The CDR3 nucleotides read TGCGCCAGCAGCATGACTAGCGGGAGAACCTACGAGCAGTACTTC.